This TCR beta chain was observed in a study of shared clonotypes between healthy human individuals. Turning to the study itself: The people who gave samples were a couple of women and a few men aged 18 to 49. Findings and limits, study-wide: Naive CD4 clonotypes were shared across a handful of donors at roughly 5%.

HIV-negative, healthy adults without recent acute infections or vaccinations were the donors. This clone was recorded a few times. Its target is not known. Trimming cost V 5 bases and J 3 bases, with 13 bases left between them. The germline V gene encodes CDR1 MNHNY and CDR2 SVGAGI (reference sequence). The CDR3 spans 14 residues. Method: immunoSEQ multiplex PCR; TCRdb's copy keeps in-frame clones and lacks some. The profile covers some 1,100,000 clones, with about 84% appearing a single time and around 0.47% taken by the ten largest. The sequencing input was memory CD4+ T cells from PBMCs. Described subset: CD45RA-negative fraction. The receptor comes from a man aged 18 to 30 in good health. Some clones in this sample may be carry-over from other donors' samples. The J gene is TRBJ1-1, the V gene TRBV6-6, with no clear D. CDR3 sequence: CASSITMSDTEAFF. CDR3 nucleotides: TGTGCCAGCAGTATCACCATGAGCGACACTGAAGCTTTCTTT.